This T cell receptor (beta chain) was sequenced for a study of T cells after yellow fever vaccination. This CDR3 is 13 amino acids long. Looked up from germline, CDR1 is LGHDT and CDR2 is YNNKEL (reference sequence). 5'RACE template switching produced TCR cDNA carrying a universal primer site and UMIs. TCRdb re-called the 5' RACE reads with MiXCR, one entry per CDR3 protein. The table includes a few hundred thousand distinct CDR3 sequences, 19% detected once. Sequenced material: PBMCs, taken 15 days after the yellow fever booster vaccination. V usage is TRBV3-1 and J usage is TRBJ2-1; unclear D gene. TRBJ2-7 matches the DNA end more closely, so the J call is doubtful. This clonotype was obtained from a young man who received the YFV17D yellow fever vaccine. CDR3 nucleotide sequence: TGTGCCAGCAGTCCCGACGTCTACAATGAGCAGTACTTC. It codes for CASSPDVYNEQYF.